This T cell receptor beta chain was identified in a study of PD-1 blockade in classical Hodgkin lymphoma. Study-wide results and limits: After ASCT, patients who started nivolumab under 1 year later were excluded.

Time point: cycle 4 day 1 (C4D1), after 6 weeks of nivolumab. Patients all relapsed after autologous stem cell transplantation, and there was variation in brentuximab vedotin exposure. Thawed PBMCs yielded CD4+ T cells through magnetic negative selection. V lost 7 bases, J lost 6 bases, and 15 bases lay in between. The germline gives CDR1 SGHAT, CDR2 FQNNGV. CDR3 length: 13 residues. Sequencing used immunoSEQ multiplex PCR; TCRdb keeps in-frame clones, though not all of them. The sample shows about 20,000 clones, 65% to 80% of them seen only once. On this clone: Its antigen is unidentified.

The material sequenced was CD4+ T cells from blood, taken before the fourth cycle of nivolumab. The source is a human donor with classical Hodgkin lymphoma. The chain couples TRBV11-2 to TRBJ2-5, with no clear D. CDR3 in DNA: TGTGCCAGCACCGTGGACGGAAGGAAGACCCAGTACTTC. This sequence encodes CASTVDGRKTQYF.